Listed below are T cell receptor beta chains from one sample, sequenced in a study of CD8 T cells in Susac syndrome. TCRdb recomputed calls from the immunoSEQ multiplex PCR reads with MiXCR, one row per CDR3 protein. The profile covers around 130,000 distinct CDR3 sequences, with around 94% appearing a single time and about 0.12% taken by the ten largest. Specimen: CD4+ T cells from PBMCs. The source of these receptors is a human donor with multiple sclerosis. The CDR3 runs from the conserved cysteine through the conserved F or W. A D gene is named only where the DNA matches it firmly. The size of a clone is reported for some rows only, either as once, few or many, or as a class for expanded clones.

v_gene: TRBV3-1
d_gene: NA
abundance: few
j_gene: TRBJ2-7
CDR3aa: CASSQGPEQYF
CDR3nt: TGTGCCAGCAGCCAAGGCCCTGAGCAGTACTTC

v_gene: TRBV5-1
d_gene: NA
abundance: NA
j_gene: TRBJ1-1
CDR3aa: CASSLDRSAMGTEAFF
CDR3nt: TGCGCCAGCAGCTTGGACCGGTCGGCCATGGGCACTGAAGCTTTCTTT

v_gene: TRBV20-1
d_gene: TRBD2
abundance: NA
j_gene: TRBJ2-3
CDR3aa: CSASWAGESTDTQYF
CDR3nt: TGCAGTGCTAGCTGGGCGGGAGAGAGCACAGATACGCAGTATTTT

v_gene: TRBV18
d_gene: NA
abundance: NA
j_gene: TRBJ2-5
CDR3aa: CASSLTAPKTQYF
CDR3nt: TGTGCCAGCTCACTGACAGCCCCTAAGACCCAGTACTTC

v_gene: TRBV29-1
d_gene: TRBD1
abundance: NA
j_gene: TRBJ2-2
CDR3aa: CSVGDSYTGELFF
CDR3nt: TGCAGCGTCGGGGACAGCTACACCGGGGAGCTGTTTTTT

v_gene: TRBV20-1
d_gene: TRBD1
abundance: NA
j_gene: TRBJ1-2
CDR3aa: CSVPDRGIYGYTF
CDR3nt: TGCAGTGTCCCCGACAGGGGGATCTATGGCTACACCTTC

v_gene: TRBV20-1
d_gene: NA
abundance: NA
j_gene: TRBJ2-5
CDR3aa: CSARARSQETQYF
CDR3nt: TGCAGTGCTAGAGCGCGGTCCCAAGAGACCCAGTACTTC

v_gene: TRBV6-5
d_gene: NA
abundance: NA
j_gene: TRBJ2-4
CDR3aa: CASSYRGAKNIQYF
CDR3nt: TGTGCCAGCAGTTACAGGGGGGCAAAAAACATTCAGTACTTC

v_gene: TRBV6-2/TRBV6-3
d_gene: NA
abundance: NA
j_gene: TRBJ2-7
CDR3aa: CASRSVGGNEQYF
CDR3nt: TGTGCCAGCAGAAGTGTAGGGGGAAACGAGCAGTACTTC

v_gene: TRBV5-1
d_gene: NA
abundance: once
j_gene: TRBJ1-1
CDR3aa: CASSIDQNTEAFF
CDR3nt: TGCGCCAGCAGCATCGACCAGAACACTGAAGCTTTCTTT

v_gene: TRBV6-2/TRBV6-3
d_gene: TRBD1
abundance: NA
j_gene: TRBJ1-1
CDR3aa: CASSYSRGRDTEAFF
CDR3nt: TGTGCCAGCAGTTACTCCAGGGGGCGCGACACTGAAGCTTTCTTT

v_gene: TRBV7-9
d_gene: NA
abundance: once
j_gene: TRBJ1-2
CDR3aa: CASSLAGTEIVHGYTF
CDR3nt: TGTGCCAGCAGCTTAGCGGGGACGGAAATTGTGCATGGCTACACCTTC

v_gene: TRBV6-6
d_gene: NA
abundance: NA
j_gene: TRBJ2-5
CDR3aa: CASSSHRLGKETQYF
CDR3nt: TGTGCCAGCAGTTCCCATCGACTGGGAAAAGAGACCCAGTACTTC

v_gene: TRBV6-5
d_gene: NA
abundance: NA
j_gene: TRBJ1-5
CDR3aa: CASSPRRVNQPQHF
CDR3nt: TGTGCCAGCTCCCCTCGCAGGGTGAATCAGCCCCAGCATTTT

v_gene: TRBV5-6
d_gene: NA
abundance: NA
j_gene: TRBJ2-1
CDR3aa: CASSSNPGNEQFF
CDR3nt: TGTGCCAGCAGTTCAAACCCTGGGAATGAGCAGTTCTTC

v_gene: TRBV30
d_gene: NA
abundance: NA
j_gene: TRBJ2-1
CDR3aa: CAWSPQGWSNNEQFF
CDR3nt: TGTGCCTGGAGTCCTCAGGGTTGGTCCAACAATGAGCAGTTCTTC

v_gene: TRBV20-1
d_gene: TRBD1
abundance: NA
j_gene: TRBJ1-5
CDR3aa: CSALLTGRDANQPQHF
CDR3nt: TGCAGTGCCCTATTGACAGGGAGGGACGCCAATCAGCCCCAGCATTTT

v_gene: TRBV3-1
d_gene: NA
abundance: once
j_gene: TRBJ1-2
CDR3aa: CASSLLDGLVTF
CDR3nt: TGTGCCAGCAGCCTATTGGACGGGCTCGTCACCTTC

v_gene: TRBV7-2
d_gene: NA
abundance: NA
j_gene: TRBJ2-7
CDR3aa: CASSLRQGSSYEQYF
CDR3nt: TGTGCCAGCAGCTTGAGGCAGGGGTCTTCCTACGAGCAGTACTTC

v_gene: TRBV12-3/TRBV12-4
d_gene: TRBD1
abundance: NA
j_gene: TRBJ2-7
CDR3aa: CASTSSQGAYEQYF
CDR3nt: TGTGCCAGCACCTCTTCCCAGGGGGCCTACGAGCAGTACTTC

v_gene: TRBV19
d_gene: NA
abundance: NA
j_gene: TRBJ1-2
CDR3aa: CASAVEQGGSYGYTF
CDR3nt: TGTGCCAGTGCCGTTGAACAGGGCGGGAGCTATGGCTACACCTTC

v_gene: TRBV29-1
d_gene: TRBD1
abundance: NA
j_gene: TRBJ1-4
CDR3aa: CSVTGTGATNEKLFF
CDR3nt: TGCAGCGTTACCGGGACAGGGGCAACTAATGAAAAACTGTTTTTT

v_gene: TRBV30
d_gene: NA
abundance: once
j_gene: TRBJ2-7
CDR3aa: CALDRSPLGEQYF
CDR3nt: TGTGCCTTAGACCGTAGCCCACTGGGGGAGCAGTACTTC

v_gene: TRBV27
d_gene: NA
abundance: NA
j_gene: TRBJ1-3
CDR3aa: CASSSLGGSGNTIYF
CDR3nt: TGTGCCAGCAGTTCCCTGGGAGGCTCTGGAAACACCATATATTTT

v_gene: TRBV5-1
d_gene: NA
abundance: once
j_gene: TRBJ2-5
CDR3aa: CASSLSRGGLATQYF
CDR3nt: TGCGCCAGCAGCTTGAGCAGGGGAGGTTTGGCGACCCAGTACTTC

v_gene: TRBV18
d_gene: NA
abundance: NA
j_gene: TRBJ2-3
CDR3aa: CASSPGIAGDTQYF
CDR3nt: TGTGCCAGCTCACCAGGAATCGCCGGAGATACGCAGTATTTT

v_gene: TRBV5-6
d_gene: NA
abundance: once
j_gene: TRBJ1-5
CDR3aa: CASSLSRGKVNQPQHF
CDR3nt: TGTGCCAGCAGCTTGTCCAGGGGAAAGGTCAATCAGCCCCAGCATTTT

v_gene: TRBV29-1
d_gene: TRBD2
abundance: few
j_gene: TRBJ2-7
CDR3aa: CSVELAGRYEQYF
CDR3nt: TGCAGCGTTGAACTAGCGGGACGGTACGAGCAGTACTTC

v_gene: TRBV5-1
d_gene: NA
abundance: NA
j_gene: TRBJ1-1
CDR3aa: CASSFPDSTEAFF
CDR3nt: TGCGCCAGCAGCTTCCCGGACAGCACCGAAGCTTTCTTT

v_gene: TRBV27
d_gene: TRBD1
abundance: NA
j_gene: TRBJ1-6
CDR3aa: CASRPLYRDRGRNSPLHF
CDR3nt: TGTGCCAGCAGACCCCTATACCGGGACAGGGGTCGGAATTCACCCCTCCACTTT

v_gene: TRBV6-1
d_gene: NA
abundance: NA
j_gene: TRBJ2-1
CDR3aa: CASTSSGGRAYNEQFF
CDR3nt: TGTGCCAGCACGTCCTCCGGTGGCAGGGCCTACAATGAGCAGTTCTTC

v_gene: TRBV2
d_gene: NA
abundance: NA
j_gene: TRBJ2-5
CDR3aa: CASSGGIGETQYF
CDR3nt: TGTGCCAGCAGTGGCGGGATCGGGGAGACCCAGTACTTC

v_gene: TRBV9
d_gene: NA
abundance: NA
j_gene: TRBJ2-1
CDR3aa: CASSRVEGVYNEQFF
CDR3nt: TGTGCCAGCAGCCGGGTCGAGGGGGTCTACAATGAGCAGTTCTTC

v_gene: TRBV19
d_gene: NA
abundance: NA
j_gene: TRBJ1-1
CDR3aa: CASSIRQGAEAFF
CDR3nt: TGTGCCAGTAGTATCCGGCAGGGAGCTGAAGCTTTCTTT

v_gene: TRBV6-2/TRBV6-3
d_gene: NA
abundance: few
j_gene: TRBJ2-7
CDR3aa: CASTRGDEQYF
CDR3nt: TGTGCCAGCACCAGGGGCGACGAGCAGTACTTC

v_gene: TRBV3-1
d_gene: NA
abundance: NA
j_gene: TRBJ2-5
CDR3aa: CASSPGQRGQETQYF
CDR3nt: TGTGCCAGCAGCCCGGGGCAGAGAGGGCAAGAGACCCAGTACTTC

v_gene: TRBV19
d_gene: TRBD1
abundance: NA
j_gene: TRBJ1-1
CDR3aa: CASSSGTGVEVNTEAFF
CDR3nt: TGTGCCAGTAGTAGCGGGACAGGGGTGGAGGTGAACACTGAAGCTTTCTTT

v_gene: TRBV5-1
d_gene: NA
abundance: NA
j_gene: TRBJ2-7
CDR3aa: CASSFRRGTGQQYF
CDR3nt: TGCGCCAGCAGCTTTCGTCGTGGGACCGGTCAGCAGTACTTC

v_gene: TRBV10-3
d_gene: TRBD2
abundance: NA
j_gene: TRBJ2-1
CDR3aa: CAIEFEAGGHNEQFF
CDR3nt: TGTGCCATCGAGTTTGAAGCGGGGGGCCACAATGAGCAGTTCTTC

v_gene: TRBV4-2
d_gene: TRBD1
abundance: NA
j_gene: TRBJ1-1
CDR3aa: CASSRGGQKNTEAFF
CDR3nt: TGTGCCAGCAGCCGAGGGGGACAGAAGAACACTGAAGCTTTCTTT

v_gene: TRBV4-2
d_gene: NA
abundance: NA
j_gene: TRBJ2-7
CDR3aa: CASSQEVGGLSEQYF
CDR3nt: TGTGCCAGCAGCCAAGAAGTCGGGGGTTTGAGCGAGCAGTACTTC

v_gene: TRBV6-6
d_gene: TRBD2
abundance: once
j_gene: TRBJ2-1
CDR3aa: CASSYGGGNYNEQFF
CDR3nt: TGTGCCAGCAGTTACGGCGGGGGAAACTACAATGAGCAGTTCTTC

v_gene: TRBV13
d_gene: TRBD2
abundance: NA
j_gene: TRBJ2-7
CDR3aa: CASSLSGGAYEQYF
CDR3nt: TGTGCCAGCAGCTTAAGCGGGGGGGCCTACGAGCAGTACTTC

v_gene: TRBV5-6
d_gene: TRBD1
abundance: NA
j_gene: TRBJ2-3
CDR3aa: CASSPLGTGKYF
CDR3nt: TGTGCCAGCAGCCCCCTGGGGACAGGGAAGTATTTT